This T cell receptor beta chain was captured by sequencing in a study of control samples from healthy donors and cancer patients (TCRdb year 2020). The library was prepared using the immunoSEQ multiplex PCR assay. Imported from immuneACCESS, the table was reduced by TCRdb to in-frame sequences with V and J called. These copies leave out some clones; in studies compared against another copy, an unresolved V gene accounts for under half, and the cause of the remainder is not known. This sample holds 390,000 or so clones; about nine tenths were observed only once. Jointly, the top ten make up 5.5% to 7.5% of the sample. The CDR3, from cysteine to phenylalanine, totals 15 residues. Left in the record is the CDR3 DNA by itself, 45 bases read in frame from the first base. V ends up 1 base short and J 5 bases short, with an unmatched junction base count of 4. CDR1 SGHDN and CDR2 FVKESK were looked up in the germline V gene.

This clone was seen only a few times. What this receptor recognizes is not known. No much larger clonotype is one base removed from it; base qualities were not supplied. This receptor was obtained from a man aged 40-55 years with head and neck cancer. Source material: PBMCs. This receptor chain uses TRBV14 and TRBJ2-5, with TRBD2 identical over 10 junction bases. The CDR3 protein is CASSQVLAGVETQYF. The nucleotide sequence is TGTGCCAGCAGCCAAGTCCTAGCGGGGGTGGAGACCCAGTACTTC. The CDR3, completed at both ends by the reference TRBV14 and TRBJ2-5 genes, gives the full variable domain EAGVTQFPSHSVIEKGQTVTLRCDPISGHDNLYWYRRVMGKEIKFLLHFVKESKQDESGMPNNRFLAERTGGTYSTLKVQPAELEDSGVYFCASSQVLAGVETQYFGPGTRLLVL.